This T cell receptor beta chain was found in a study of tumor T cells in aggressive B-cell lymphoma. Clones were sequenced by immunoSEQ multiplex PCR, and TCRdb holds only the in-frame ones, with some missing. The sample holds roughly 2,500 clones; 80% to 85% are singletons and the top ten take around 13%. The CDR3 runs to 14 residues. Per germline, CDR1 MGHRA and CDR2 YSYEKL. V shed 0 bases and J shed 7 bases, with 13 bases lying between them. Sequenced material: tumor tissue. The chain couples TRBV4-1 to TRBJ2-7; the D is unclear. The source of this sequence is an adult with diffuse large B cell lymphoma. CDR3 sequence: CASSQESTLEEQYF. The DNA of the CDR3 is TGCGCCAGCAGCCAAGAAAGTACGCTGGAGGAGCAGTACTTC.